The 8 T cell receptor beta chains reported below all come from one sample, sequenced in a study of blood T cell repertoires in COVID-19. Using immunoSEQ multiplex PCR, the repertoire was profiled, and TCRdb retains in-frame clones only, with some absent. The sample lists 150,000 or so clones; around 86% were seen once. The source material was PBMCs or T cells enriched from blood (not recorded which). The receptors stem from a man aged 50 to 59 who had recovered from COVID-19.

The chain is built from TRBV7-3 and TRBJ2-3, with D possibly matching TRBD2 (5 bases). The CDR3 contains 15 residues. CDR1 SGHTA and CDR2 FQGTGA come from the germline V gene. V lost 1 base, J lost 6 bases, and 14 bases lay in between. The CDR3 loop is CASSLRGGAVDTQYF. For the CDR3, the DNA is TGTGCCAGCAGCTTAAGAGGCGGAGCGGTGGATACGCAGTATTTT. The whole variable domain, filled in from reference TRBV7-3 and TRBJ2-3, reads GAGVSQTPSNKVTEKGKYVELRCDPISGHTALYWYRQSLGQGPEFLIYFQGTGAADDSGLPNDRFFAVRPEGSVSTLKIQRTERGDSAVYLCASSLRGGAVDTQYFGPGTRLTVL.

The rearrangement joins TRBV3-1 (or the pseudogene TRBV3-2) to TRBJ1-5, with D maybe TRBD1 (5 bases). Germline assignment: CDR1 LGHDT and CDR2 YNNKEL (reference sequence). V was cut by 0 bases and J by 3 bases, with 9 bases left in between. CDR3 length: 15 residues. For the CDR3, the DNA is TGTGCCAGCAGCCAAGAGCAGGGTTACAATCAGCCCCAGCATTTT. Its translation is CASSQEQGYNQPQHF.

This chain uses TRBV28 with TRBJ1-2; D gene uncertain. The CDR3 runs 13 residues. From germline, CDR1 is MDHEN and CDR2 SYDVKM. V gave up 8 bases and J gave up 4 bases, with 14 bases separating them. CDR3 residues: CASLPRVSYGYTF. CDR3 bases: TGTGCCAGCTTGCCACGGGTTAGCTATGGCTACACCTTC.

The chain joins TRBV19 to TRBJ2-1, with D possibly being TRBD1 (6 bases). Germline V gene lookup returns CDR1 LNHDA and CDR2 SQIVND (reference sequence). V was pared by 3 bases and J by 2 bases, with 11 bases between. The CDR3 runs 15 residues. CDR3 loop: CASSIWTDPYNEQFF. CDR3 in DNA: TGTGCCAGTAGTATTTGGACAGACCCCTACAATGAGCAGTTCTTC. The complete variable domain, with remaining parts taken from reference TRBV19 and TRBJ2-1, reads DGGITQSPKYLFRKEGQNVTLSCEQNLNHDAMYWYRQDPGQGLRLIYYSQIVNDFQKGDIAEGYSVSREKKESFPLTVTSAQKNPTAFYLCASSIWTDPYNEQFFGPGTRLTVL.

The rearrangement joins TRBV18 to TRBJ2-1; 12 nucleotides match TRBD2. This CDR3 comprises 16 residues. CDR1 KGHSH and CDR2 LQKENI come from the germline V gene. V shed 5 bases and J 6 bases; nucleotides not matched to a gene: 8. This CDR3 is CASSFSSGGAGNEQFF. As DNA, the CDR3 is TGTGCCAGCTCATTCTCTAGCGGGGGGGCCGGCAATGAGCAGTTCTTC.

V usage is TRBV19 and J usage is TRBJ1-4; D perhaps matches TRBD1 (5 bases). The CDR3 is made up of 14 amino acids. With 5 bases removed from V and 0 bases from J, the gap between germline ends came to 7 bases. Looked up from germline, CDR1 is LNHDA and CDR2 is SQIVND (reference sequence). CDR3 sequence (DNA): TGTGCCAGTAGTGGACACGCAACTAATGAAAAACTGTTTTTT. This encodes CASSGHATNEKLFF.

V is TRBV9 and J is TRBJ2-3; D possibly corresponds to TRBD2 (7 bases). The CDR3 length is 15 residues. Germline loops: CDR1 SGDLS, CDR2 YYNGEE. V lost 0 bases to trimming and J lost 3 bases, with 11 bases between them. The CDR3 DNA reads TGTGCCAGCAGCGTAGAACAGGGAGGGACAGATACGCAGTATTTT. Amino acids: CASSVEQGGTDTQYF.

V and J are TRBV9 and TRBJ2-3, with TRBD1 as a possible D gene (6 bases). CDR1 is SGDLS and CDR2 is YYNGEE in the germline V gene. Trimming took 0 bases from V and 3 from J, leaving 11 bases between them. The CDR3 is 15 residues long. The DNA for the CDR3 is TGTGCCAGCAGCGTAGGTCCAGGGGAGACAGATACGCAGTATTTT. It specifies CASSVGPGETDTQYF.